Sequencing of this TCR beta chain was carried out in a study of PD-1 blockade in classical Hodgkin lymphoma (dated by TCRdb to 2018 to 2020). For context, the study as a whole: Nivolumab dosing was 3 mg/kg intravenously every 2 weeks, continuing until either disease progression or unacceptable toxicity. To define a peripheral blood immune signature of response to PD-1 blockade in classical Hodgkin lymphoma, the study combined TCR beta sequencing with CyTOF. Overall results and qualifications from the work: A significant rise by C4D1 was seen in CD4+ but not CD8+ TCR diversity (p=0.0027 vs p=0.16), with the rise being most apparent in complete responders (p=0.02). Newly diagnosed patients were reported to have lower baseline TCR diversity than healthy donors, and relapsed/refractory patients were reported to have lower baseline TCR diversity still. Diversity was lower in patients who began nivolumab less than 1 year after ASCT, so these patients were left out of later analyses to avoid confounding by immune reconstitution. The study was limited to a single clinical trial cohort, and causes of repertoire differences, possibly disease activity or prior therapy, remained undefined. Trial patients with a complete response had baseline diversity similar to that of newly diagnosed patients, while partial responders and progressors had significantly lower diversity.

As to this clone: There is no known antigen for this receptor. No much larger clone exists at a distance of one base, and base qualities are not known.

The CDR3 has 18 amino acids, counting the end cysteine and phenylalanine. Solely the CDR3 DNA is kept, with 54 bases framed from the first base. According to the study, the label for this sample's time point signals: cycle 4 day 1 (C4D1), after more than five weeks of nivolumab. All trial patients had relapsed after autologous stem cell transplantation, with cohorts A, B and C differing in prior brentuximab vedotin exposure. A total of about 51 patients with relapsed/refractory classical Hodgkin lymphoma made up the trial cohort, and each patient's best overall response was complete response, partial response or progressive disease. In the multi-cohort phase II CheckMate 205 trial, trial patients received single-agent nivolumab. An independent review committee assessed best overall response using the 2007 International Working Group response criteria. Trial PBMCs were collected immediately before nivolumab initiation (C1D1) and during therapy at cycle 2 day 1 and cycle 4 day 1. Peripheral blood was collected in 8 mL Vacutainer Cell Preparation Tubes, from which PBMCs were isolated by centrifugation and then cryopreserved.

The Qiagen DNeasy kit was used to extract genomic DNA both from unsorted PBMCs and from the negatively selected CD4+ and CD8+ fractions. Amplification of TCR beta CDR3 regions was done by immunoSEQ multiplex PCR with primers that anneal to V and J segments. A synthetic immune receptor repertoire was used to minimize amplification bias, and any remaining bias was removed computationally after sequencing. The paper's processing steps were these. Repertoire diversity was quantified as the Shannon entropy index using custom Python scripts. Unsorted, CD4+ and CD8+ repertoires were analyzed separately, except in combined analyses where CD4+ and CD8+ sequences were merged in silico. Clonal expansion was defined as a frequency increase of at least 2-fold after treatment compared with C1D1, and clones undetected at baseline were assigned a pseudocount of 0.5. Clones with 0 or 1 copy at C1D1 were classified as singleton clones, and clones with 2 or more copies were classified as non-singleton clones. Clones expanded in unsorted samples were assigned a CD4+, CD8+ or unknown annotation through matching of protein sequences in sorted samples from the same patient. Wilcoxon tests were applied to paired samples to test diversity changes from C1D1 to C4D1. TCRdb stores this immuneACCESS table with in-frame sequences only. Part of the clones is absent; in the studies checked, under half of the shortfall reflects unresolved V genes, and no reason is known for the rest. The V and J calls and clone size come from that table; D and trimming were worked out from the DNA. The sample table lists tens of thousands of clones, over 80% of them with a count of one. The ten largest clonotypes hold 17% of the sample.

The source was peripheral blood mononuclear cells (PBMCs), collected before the fourth cycle of nivolumab. The TCR originated in a human donor with classical Hodgkin lymphoma. The chain was built from TRBV21-1 and TRBJ2-5; the table's D call TRBD1 went unverified against the DNA. TRBV21-1 counts as a pseudogene. The DNA sequence follows: TGTGCCAGCAGCTCCCCGCCCAGGGACAGGCGGGGGCAAGAGACCCAGTACTTC. This is translated as CASSSPPRDRRGQETQYF.